This T cell receptor (beta chain) was sequenced in a study of OX40 agonist ivuxolimab in advanced cancers. The protocol was immunoSEQ multiplex PCR, while the TCRdb copy is restricted to in-frame clones and leaves out a portion. Among over 95,000 clones listed, roughly 95% were seen once. In its sample, this clone was seen a few times. V lost 10 bases, J lost 9 bases, and 5 bases stayed unmatched. The CDR3 consists of 11 residues. Germline V CDR1 and CDR2: SNHLY, FYNNEI. Sequenced material: CD4+ or CD8+ T cells sorted from blood, taken in a trial of the OX40 agonist ivuxolimab. The J gene is TRBJ1-4, the V gene TRBV2; 7 bases are a match to TRBD1. This TCR was sampled from an adult with an advanced solid tumor such as melanoma, head and neck, liver or kidney cancer. This CDR3 reads CAIRDSQKLFF. The CDR3, as DNA: TGTGCCATACGGGACAGCCAAAAACTGTTTTTT.